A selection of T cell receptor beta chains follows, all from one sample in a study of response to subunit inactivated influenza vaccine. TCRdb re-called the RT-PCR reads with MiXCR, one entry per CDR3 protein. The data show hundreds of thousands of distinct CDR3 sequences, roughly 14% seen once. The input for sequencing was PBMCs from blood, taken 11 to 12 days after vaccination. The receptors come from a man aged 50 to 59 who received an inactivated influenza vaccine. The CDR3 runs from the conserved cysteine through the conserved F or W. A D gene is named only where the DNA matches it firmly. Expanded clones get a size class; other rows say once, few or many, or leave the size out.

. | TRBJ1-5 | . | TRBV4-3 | TGCGCCAGCAGCCAGGACACCCTGGGGAATCAGCCCCAGCATTTT | CASSQDTLGNQPQHF
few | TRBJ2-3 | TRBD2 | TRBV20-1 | TGCAGTGCAGCCGGGACTAGCGGGCCATCCACGCAGTATTTT | CSAAGTSGPSTQYF
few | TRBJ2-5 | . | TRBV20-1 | TGCAGTGCTAGAGATATACTCGAACAAGAGACCCAGTACTTC | CSARDILEQETQYF
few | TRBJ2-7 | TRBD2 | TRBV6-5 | TGTGCCAGCAGTTACACGAGAGCGGGATCCCTCTACGAGCAGTACTTC | CASSYTRAGSLYEQYF
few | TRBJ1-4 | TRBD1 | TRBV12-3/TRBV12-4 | TGTGCCAGCAGCCACGGACAGGTTAACGAAAAACTGTTTTTT | CASSHGQVNEKLFF
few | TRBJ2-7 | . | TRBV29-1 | TGCAGCGTTGAAAGGAGTTACAGGTCTGGGGAGCAGTACTTC | CSVERSYRSGEQYF
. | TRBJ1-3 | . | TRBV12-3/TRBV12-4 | TGTGCCAGCAGACTGACCGCAAGCTCTGGAAACACCATATATTTT | CASRLTASSGNTIYF
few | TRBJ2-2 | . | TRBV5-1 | TGCGCCAGCAGATCCGACATGACCGGGGAGCTGTTTTTT | CASRSDMTGELFF
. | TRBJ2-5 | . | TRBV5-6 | TGTGCCAGCAGCTTGGATCTGGGGTTAGAGACCCAGTACTTC | CASSLDLGLETQYF
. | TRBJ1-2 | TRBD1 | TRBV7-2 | TGTGCCAGCAGCTTAGATAGCACAGGGGGCGCCTATGGCTACACCTTC | CASSLDSTGGAYGYTF
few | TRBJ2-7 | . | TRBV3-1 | TGTGCCAGCAGCCAACCCCCCTCCTACGAGCAGTACTTC | CASSQPPSYEQYF
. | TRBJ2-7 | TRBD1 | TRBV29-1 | TGCAGCGTTGAGGGACAGGCGAAATACGAGCAGTACTTC | CSVEGQAKYEQYF
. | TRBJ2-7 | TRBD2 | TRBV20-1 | TGCAGTGCTAGAGGGACTAGCGGAAAGTACGAGCAGTACTTC | CSARGTSGKYEQYF
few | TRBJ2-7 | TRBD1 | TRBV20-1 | TGCAGTGCTACCGGGGACAGCTCCTACGAGCAGTACTTC | CSATGDSSYEQYF
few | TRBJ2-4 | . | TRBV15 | TGTGCCACCAGCATAGGGGTCAAAAACATTCAGTACTTC | CATSIGVKNIQYF
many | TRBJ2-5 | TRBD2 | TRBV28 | TGTGCCAGCAGTTTTCCTTCGGGGGGGCATGAGACCCAGTACTTC | CASSFPSGGHETQYF
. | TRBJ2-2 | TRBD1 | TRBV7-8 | TGTGCCAGCAGCTCGCCGGGACAGGGGAAATCCGGGGAGCTGTTTTTT | CASSSPGQGKSGELFF
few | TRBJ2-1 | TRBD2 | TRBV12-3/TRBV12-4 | TGTGCCAGCAGTCCAGTCGGGACTAGCGGGAGTCGGTTATACAATGAGCAGTTCTTC | CASSPVGTSGSRLYNEQFF
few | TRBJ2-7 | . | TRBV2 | TGTGCCAGCAGTGAATGGGACCTCTACGAGCAGTACTTC | CASSEWDLYEQYF
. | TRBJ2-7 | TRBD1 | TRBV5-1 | TGCGCCAGCAGCGTGACAGGGCTCTACGAGCAGTACTTC | CASSVTGLYEQYF
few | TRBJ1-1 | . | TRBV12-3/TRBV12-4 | TGTGCCAGCAGACCCGGGGTGGACACTGAAGCTTTCTTT | CASRPGVDTEAFF
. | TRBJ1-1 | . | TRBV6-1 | TGTGCCAGCCAAGATCCGGGACTGATGAACACTGAAGCTTTCTTT | CASQDPGLMNTEAFF
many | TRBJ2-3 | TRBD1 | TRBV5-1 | TGCGCCAGCAGCTGGGGGACAGGGGGCGGATATGATACGCAGTATTTT | CASSWGTGGGYDTQYF
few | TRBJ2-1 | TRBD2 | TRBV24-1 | TGTGCCACCAGTGATCCTAGCGGGAGTTTAGGGGAGCAGTTCTTC | CATSDPSGSLGEQFF
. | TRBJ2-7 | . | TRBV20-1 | TGCAGTGCCCACTCCCCGGGACTCGGAACCTACGAGCAGTACTTC | CSAHSPGLGTYEQYF
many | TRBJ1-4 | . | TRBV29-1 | TGCAGCGTAGCAAGCAGAACTAATGAAAAACTGTTTTTT | CSVASRTNEKLFF
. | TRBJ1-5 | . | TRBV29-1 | TGCAGCGTTGAGTATACGTTGGGAAGGCGGCATTTT | CSVEYTLGRRHF
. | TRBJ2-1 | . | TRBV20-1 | TGCAGTGCACCTTTGGGACAGGCCCGGGGGGGGTACAATGAGCAGTTCTTC | CSAPLGQARGGYNEQFF
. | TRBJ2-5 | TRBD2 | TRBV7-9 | TGTGCCAGCAGCTGGGGCAGCGGGGGTGAAGAGACCCAGTACTTC | CASSWGSGGEETQYF
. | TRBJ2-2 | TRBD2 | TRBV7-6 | TGTGCCAGCCGCATCGGGCGGGAGGGCCCACTGAACACCGGGGAGCTGTTTTTT | CASRIGREGPLNTGELFF
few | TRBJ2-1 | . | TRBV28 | TGTGCCAGCAGTTTATGGGGCAGACAATACAATGAGCAGTTCTTC | CASSLWGRQYNEQFF
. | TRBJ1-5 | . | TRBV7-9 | TGTGCCAGCAGCTTGGGTTTCCAGCCCCAGCATTTT | CASSLGFQPQHF
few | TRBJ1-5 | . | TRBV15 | TGTGCCACCAGCAGAGAGGACAGCAGTCAGCCCCAGCATTTT | CATSREDSSQPQHF
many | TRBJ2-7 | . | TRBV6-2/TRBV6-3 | TGTGCCAGCAGCCCGGGACATTCCTACGAGCAGTACTTC | CASSPGHSYEQYF
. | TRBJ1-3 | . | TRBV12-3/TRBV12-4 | TGTGCCAGCAGTTTATATACAGGTGGAAACACCATATATTTT | CASSLYTGGNTIYF
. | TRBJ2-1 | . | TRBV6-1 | TGTGCCAGCAGTGCATGGGCCAACTTGAACAATGAGCAGTTCTTC | CASSAWANLNNEQFF
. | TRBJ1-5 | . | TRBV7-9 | TGTGCCAGCAGCTACCAGGGTAGCAATCAGCCCCAGCATTTT | CASSYQGSNQPQHF